This T cell receptor (beta chain) was captured by sequencing in a study of T cell responses to AZD1222 COVID-19 vaccine. At the level of the study: Second-dose recipients at about 4 or about 12 weeks were treated as one pooled group. Study-wide points: The study found Spike-specific TCR breadth and depth rose after two AZD1222 doses. Possibly, clonal diversity was underestimated; donors were largely white British and included more females.

As regards this clone: What it binds is not known.

The protocol was immunoSEQ multiplex PCR, while the TCRdb copy is restricted to in-frame clones and leaves out a portion. The sample shows 90,000 to 95,000 clones, under 90% of them seen only once. Germline loops: CDR1 LNHDA, CDR2 SQIVND (reference sequence). This CDR3 spans 15 amino acids. V shed 2 bases and J shed 4 bases, with 13 bases lying between them. The chain employs TRBV19 and TRBJ2-3, with no clear D. This specimen consisted of peripheral blood, obtained on day 0 of AZD1222 vaccination. The TCR sequence derives from an adult in good health. CDR3 residues: CASSIRPGSADTQYF. The CDR3 nucleotides are TGTGCCAGTAGTATACGTCCCGGTAGTGCAGATACGCAGTATTTT. Filled out from reference TRBV19 and TRBJ2-3, the complete variable domain reads DGGITQSPKYLFRKEGQNVTLSCEQNLNHDAMYWYRQDPGQGLRLIYYSQIVNDFQKGDIAEGYSVSREKKESFPLTVTSAQKNPTAFYLCASSIRPGSADTQYFGPGTRLTVL.